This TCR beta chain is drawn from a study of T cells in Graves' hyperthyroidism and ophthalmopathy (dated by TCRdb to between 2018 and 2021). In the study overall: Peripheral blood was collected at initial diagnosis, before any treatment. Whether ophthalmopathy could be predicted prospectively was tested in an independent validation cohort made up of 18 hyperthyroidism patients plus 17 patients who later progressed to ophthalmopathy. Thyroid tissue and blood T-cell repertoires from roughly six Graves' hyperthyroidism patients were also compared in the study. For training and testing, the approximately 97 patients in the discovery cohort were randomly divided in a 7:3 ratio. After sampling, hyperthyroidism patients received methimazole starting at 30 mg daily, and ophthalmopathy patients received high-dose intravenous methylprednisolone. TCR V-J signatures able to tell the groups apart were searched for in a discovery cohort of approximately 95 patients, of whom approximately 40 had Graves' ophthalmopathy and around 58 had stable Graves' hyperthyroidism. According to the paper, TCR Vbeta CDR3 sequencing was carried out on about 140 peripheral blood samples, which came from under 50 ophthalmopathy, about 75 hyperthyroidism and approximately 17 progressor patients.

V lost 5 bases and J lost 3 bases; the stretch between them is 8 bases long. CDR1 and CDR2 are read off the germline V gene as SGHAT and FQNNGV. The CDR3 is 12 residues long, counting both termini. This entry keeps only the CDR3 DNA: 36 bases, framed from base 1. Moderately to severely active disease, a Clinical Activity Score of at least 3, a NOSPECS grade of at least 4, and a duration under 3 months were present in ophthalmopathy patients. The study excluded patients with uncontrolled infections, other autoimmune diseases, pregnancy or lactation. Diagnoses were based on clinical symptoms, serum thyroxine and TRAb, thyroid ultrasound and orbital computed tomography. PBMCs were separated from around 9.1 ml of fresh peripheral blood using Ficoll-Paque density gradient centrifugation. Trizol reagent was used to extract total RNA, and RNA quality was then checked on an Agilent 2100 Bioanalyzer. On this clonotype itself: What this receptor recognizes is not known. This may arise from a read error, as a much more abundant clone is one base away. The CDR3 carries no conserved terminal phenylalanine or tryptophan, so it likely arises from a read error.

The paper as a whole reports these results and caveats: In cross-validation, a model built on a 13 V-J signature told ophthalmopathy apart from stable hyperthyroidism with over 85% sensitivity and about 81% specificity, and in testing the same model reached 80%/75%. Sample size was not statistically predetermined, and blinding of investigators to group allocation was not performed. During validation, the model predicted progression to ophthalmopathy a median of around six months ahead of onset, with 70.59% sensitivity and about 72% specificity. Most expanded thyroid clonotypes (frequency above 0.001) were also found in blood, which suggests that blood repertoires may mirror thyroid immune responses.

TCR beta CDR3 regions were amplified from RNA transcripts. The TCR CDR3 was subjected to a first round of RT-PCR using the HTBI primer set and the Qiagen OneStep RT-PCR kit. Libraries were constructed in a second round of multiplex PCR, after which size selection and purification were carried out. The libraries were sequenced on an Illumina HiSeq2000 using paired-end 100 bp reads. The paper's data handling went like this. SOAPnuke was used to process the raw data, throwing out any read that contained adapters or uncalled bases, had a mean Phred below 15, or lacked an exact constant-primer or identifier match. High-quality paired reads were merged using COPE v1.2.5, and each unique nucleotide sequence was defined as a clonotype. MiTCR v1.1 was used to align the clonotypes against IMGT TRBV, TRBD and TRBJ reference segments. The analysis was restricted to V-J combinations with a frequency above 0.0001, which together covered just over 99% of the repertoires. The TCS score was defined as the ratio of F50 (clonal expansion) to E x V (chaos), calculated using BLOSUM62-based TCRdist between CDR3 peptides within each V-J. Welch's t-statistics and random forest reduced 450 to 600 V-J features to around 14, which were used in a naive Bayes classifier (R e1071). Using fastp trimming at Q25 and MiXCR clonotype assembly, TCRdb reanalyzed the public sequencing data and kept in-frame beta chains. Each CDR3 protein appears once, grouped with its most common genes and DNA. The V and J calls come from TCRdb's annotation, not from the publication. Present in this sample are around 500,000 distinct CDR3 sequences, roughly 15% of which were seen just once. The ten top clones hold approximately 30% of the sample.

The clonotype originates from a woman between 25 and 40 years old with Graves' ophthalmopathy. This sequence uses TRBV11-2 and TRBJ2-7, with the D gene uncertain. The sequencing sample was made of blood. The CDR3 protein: CASSMFGYEQYL. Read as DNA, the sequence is TGTGCCAGCAGCATGTTTGGCTACGAGCAGTACCTC.